The entry that follows covers one T cell receptor (beta chain) sequence. The antigen is not known. TRB cDNA was prepared as libraries by UMI-labeled 5' RACE. TCRdb reprocessed the 5' RACE reads, keeping one entry per CDR3 protein, no DNA. This sample lists 8,500 to 10,000 distinct CDR3 sequences; its ten largest clones have roughly 2%. The data derive from a study of CXCR3-negative and CXCR3-positive naive CD8 T cells. Findings and caveats of the study: Similarly elevated diversity marked both naive subsets, with memory CD8+ cells showing far lower diversity. In CXCR3-positive naive cells, the TRB CDR3s were more hydrophobic than in CXCR3-negative naive cells.

The CDR3 is 12 amino acids. CDR1 and CDR2 from the germline V gene are SNHLY and FYNNEI. The receptor was derived from a human donor in good health. Some clones in this sample may be carry-over from other donors' samples. Source material: naive CXCR3- CD8+ T cells from blood. The sample's subset: CD45RO-CCR7+CD27+CD95- naive CD8+ T cells lacking CXCR3 (TNR3-). The J gene is TRBJ1-6, the V gene TRBV2. CDR3 sequence reads: CASSEIAQALHF.